The subject of this entry is one T cell receptor beta chain. Profiled with immunoSEQ multiplex PCR; TCRdb holds only in-frame clones, not every one. The profile shows under 55,000 clones, 94% of them singletons. These data belong to a study of T cell changes during pregnancy in multiple sclerosis. The germline gives CDR1 LNHDA, CDR2 SQIVND (reference sequence). J was trimmed by 6 bases and V by 5 bases; bases with no gene match: 7. CDR3 length: 13 amino acids. This receptor was obtained from a female donor with multiple sclerosis, enrolled in a pregnancy study. V is TRBV19 and J is TRBJ2-7; TRBD2 agrees at 7 bases. This specimen was CD4+ T cells from peripheral blood mononuclear cells, taken in the third trimester of pregnancy. CDR3 residues: CASSGLAASEQYF. CDR3 nucleotides: TGTGCCAGTAGTGGGCTAGCGGCGAGCGAGCAGTACTTC.